Listed below are T cell receptor beta chains from one sample, sequenced in a study of molecular identifiers for immune sequencing clone quantification. TCRdb reprocessed the PCR reads with MiXCR, giving one entry per CDR3 protein. The table shows roughly 630,000 distinct CDR3 sequences, with 25% occurring only once. The material sequenced was naive CD8+ T cells from blood, with Jurkat cell RNA spiked in. Receptors were obtained from a human donor in good health. Some libraries in this study had Jurkat cell RNA spiked in. CDR3s include the opening cysteine and the closing phenylalanine or tryptophan. Each record gives: D gene, clone size, V gene, J gene, CDR3 DNA, CDR3 protein. The D gene is left open where the match is weak. Some rows mark clone size as missing; the rest say once, few, many or name a class of expanded clone.

NA	NA	TRBV2	TRBJ2-7	TGTGCCAGCAGTCGGAGGGCCCGGGTCTACGAGCAGAACTTC	CASSRRARVYEQNF
NA	NA	TRBV20-1	TRBJ2-7	TGCAGTGCGAGGGCCGGGAAATGGGGCGAGCAGTACTTC	CSARAGKWGEQYF
NA	NA	TRBV9	TRBJ1-2	TGTGCCAGCAGCCAGGAGGGGGGCTTAGCTAACTGTGGCTACACCTTC	CASSQEGGLANCGYTF
NA	NA	TRBV4-3	TRBJ2-4	TGCTCCAGCAGCCAAGATTTCGGGGGTGCCAAAAACATTCAGTACTTC	CSSSQDFGGAKNIQYF
NA	many	TRBV20-1	TRBJ2-5	TGCAGCGCGACTCAAGAGACCCAGTACTTC	CSATQETQYF
NA	many	TRBV20-1	TRBJ1-4	TGCAGTGCTAGAGATCAAACAGCCCCTAATGAAAAACTGTTTTTT	CSARDQTAPNEKLFF
NA	many	TRBV29-1	TRBJ1-4	TGCAGCGTCTCCCCGGCGGCAGTTAAAGCTAATGAAAAACTGTTTTTT	CSVSPAAVKANEKLFF
NA	many	TRBV20-1	TRBJ2-7	TGCAGTGCTAGATGGCAGTCCTACGAGCAGTACTTC	CSARWQSYEQYF
NA	NA	TRBV4-1	TRBJ2-7	TGCGCCAGCAGGGAAACGGCTATTTCCTACGAGCAGTACTTC	CASRETAISYEQYF
TRBD1	NA	TRBV9	TRBJ2-7	TGTGCCAACAGCCTCGGGACAGGCCTCTCCTACGAGCAGTACTTC	CANSLGTGLSYEQYF
TRBD1	many	TRBV13	TRBJ2-1	TGTGCCAGCAGCTTGGGGGACAGATACAATGAGCAGTTCTTC	CASSLGDRYNEQFF
NA	NA	TRBV13	TRBJ1-1	TGTGCCAGCAGCTCCATCGGGACAAAGGACACTGAAGCTTTCTTT	CASSSIGTKDTEAFF
NA	many	TRBV29-1	TRBJ1-1	TGCAGCGTTGTAGCAGGTGACACTGAAGCTTTCTTT	CSVVAGDTEAFF
NA	NA	TRBV11-3	TRBJ2-7	TGTGCCAGCAGCCCAATGAGGGCCGCCTCCGCCTACGAGCAGTACTTC	CASSPMRAASAYEQYF
TRBD2	many	TRBV5-1	TRBJ2-7	TGCGCCAGCAGCATCTCGGGAGGGCCCCCCTTTGGCGAGCAGTACTTC	CASSISGGPPFGEQYF
NA	few	TRBV6-5	TRBJ1-2	TGTGCCAGCAGTTACTCGGGAGGAGGTTCTGGCTACACCTTC	CASSYSGGGSGYTF
NA	NA	TRBV12-3/TRBV12-4	TRBJ2-2	TGTGCCAGCAGTTTAACCGAGGAGCTGTTTTTT	CASSLTEELFF
NA	many	TRBV6-5	TRBJ1-5	TGTGCCAGCAGTTACAGGAGGGGAAGCGGGCAGCCCCAGCATTTT	CASSYRRGSGQPQHF
NA	NA	TRBV19	TRBJ2-3	TGTGCCGGTAGTATTTGGGATGCAGGGAAGGATACGCAGTATTTT	CAGSIWDAGKDTQYF
TRBD1	once	TRBV19	TRBJ1-5	TGTGCCAGTAGTATTGGAAGCAGGGGGCTTAATCAGCCCCAGCATTTT	CASSIGSRGLNQPQHF
NA	few	TRBV6-2/TRBV6-3	TRBJ1-2	TGTGCCAGCAGCCGAAACCACCGGGACGCCTATGGCTACACCTTC	CASSRNHRDAYGYTF
TRBD1	few	TRBV24-1	TRBJ1-1	TGTGCCACCAATACCATCACAGGGGGGAACACTGAAGCTTTCTTT	CATNTITGGNTEAFF
TRBD2	many	TRBV20-1	TRBJ2-2	TGCAGTGCTGGGGAACTAGCGGGGGGGGCCGGGGAGCTGTTTTTT	CSAGELAGGAGELFF
NA	few	TRBV27	TRBJ2-7	TGTGCCAGCAGTTTTAGCAGGGCCGACTACGAGCAGTACTTC	CASSFSRADYEQYF
TRBD1	NA	TRBV27	TRBJ1-6	TGTGCCAGCAGTTTAGGGACAGGACATTCACCCCTCCACTTT	CASSLGTGHSPLHF
NA	many	TRBV5-6	TRBJ2-3	TGTGCCAGCAGCCCGACGTCAGGGCCGGTTGATACGCAGTATTTT	CASSPTSGPVDTQYF
NA	few	TRBV7-9	TRBJ2-7	TGTGCCAGCAGCTTAGCGACAGCCGGGTACGAGCAGTACTTC	CASSLATAGYEQYF
NA	few	TRBV5-6	TRBJ2-2	TGTGCCAGCAGCTTGTTTGACAGACTGAACACCGGGGAGCTGTTTTTT	CASSLFDRLNTGELFF
NA	many	TRBV20-1	TRBJ1-1	TGCAGTGCTAGACAGGGGCTGAACACTGAAGCTTTCTTT	CSARQGLNTEAFF
TRBD1	many	TRBV6-5	TRBJ1-5	TGTGCCAGCAGCCCGACAGGGGACAAGCCCCAGCATTTT	CASSPTGDKPQHF
NA	few	TRBV6-5	TRBJ2-7	TGTGCCAGCAGTCACCAAAGCTCCTACGAGCAGTGCTTC	CASSHQSSYEQCF
TRBD2	many	TRBV5-1	TRBJ2-3	TGCGCCAGCAGCTTGGCCAGGTCGGGACTACGCACAGATACGCAGTATTTT	CASSLARSGLRTDTQYF
TRBD1	few	TRBV6-5	TRBJ2-7	TGTGCCAGCAGTTCCCCCGGGACAGGGTCTGACGAGCAGTACTTC	CASSSPGTGSDEQYF
TRBD1	few	TRBV20-1	TRBJ2-7	TGCAGTGCTAAAGGGACAGCGTCCTACGAGCAGTACTTC	CSAKGTASYEQYF
NA	many	TRBV13	TRBJ2-1	TGTGCCAGCAGCGGGAATTCCTACAATGAGCAGTTCTTC	CASSGNSYNEQFF
TRBD1	many	TRBV20-1	TRBJ2-7	TGCAGTGCCCATGGCGGGACAGGGTACGAGCAGTACTTC	CSAHGGTGYEQYF
TRBD1	many	TRBV7-9	TRBJ2-7	TGTGCCAGCAGCCCGACAGGGAGCCCCTACGAGCAGTACTTC	CASSPTGSPYEQYF
TRBD1	many	TRBV2	TRBJ1-5	TGTGCCAGCAGTGGCCCGGGACAGGGAGATCAGCCCCAGCATTTT	CASSGPGQGDQPQHF
NA	NA	TRBV12-3/TRBV12-4	TRBJ2-5	TGTGCCAGCAGTCACCCCGGGAGACAAGAGACCCAGTACTTC	CASSHPGRQETQYF
TRBD1	NA	TRBV6-5	TRBJ2-1	TGTGCCAGCAGCAAATTTGGTTTAGGACAGGGCGTCAATGAGCAGTTCTTC	CASSKFGLGQGVNEQFF
TRBD2	many	TRBV20-1	TRBJ2-7	TGCAGTGCTAGAGAGGAGGTGCTAGCGGGTTACGAGCAGTACTTC	CSAREEVLAGYEQYF
NA	few	TRBV30	TRBJ1-5	TGTGCCTGGAGTATGGCCACCAATCAGCCCCAGCATTTT	CAWSMATNQPQHF
NA	NA	TRBV20-1	TRBJ2-7	TGCAGTGCTAGAGATTGGCAGGGGGACTACGGGCAGTACTTC	CSARDWQGDYGQYF
TRBD2	NA	TRBV6-5	TRBJ2-7	TGTGCCAGCAGTTACGGGTTAGCGGGAGGGTTCTACGAGCAGTACTTC	CASSYGLAGGFYEQYF
NA	few	TRBV20-1	TRBJ2-7	TGCAGTGCTAGTAGGGCGGGCTCCTACGAGCAGTACTTC	CSASRAGSYEQYF
NA	many	TRBV5-1	TRBJ2-7	TGCGCCAGCAGCTTGTATCCCCAGGGAGAGACCTTCGGCTACGAGCAGTACTTC	CASSLYPQGETFGYEQYF